This entry describes one TCR beta chain. Here immunoSEQ multiplex PCR was the method, and the copy in TCRdb shows in-frame clones only, minus some. The sample lists a few hundred thousand clones, approximately 83% occurring once. The sample is drawn from a study of blood T cell repertoires in COVID-19. Study-wide background: Sample material is recorded as cDNA or gDNA derived from T cells, B-cell-depleted T cells, or PBMCs.

The CDR3 contains 16 residues. The germline gives CDR1 MNHEY, CDR2 SVGAGI. Germline trimming cut 4 bases from V and 4 bases from J; bases unmatched to any gene: 10. Source material: peripheral blood. J is TRBJ2-5 and V is TRBV6-5; 9 bases line up with TRBD2. This sequence was found in a man aged 25-40 years who had recovered from COVID-19. CDR3 loop: CASSLGQSGGLETQYF. In DNA form, the CDR3 reads TGTGCCAGCAGTTTGGGGCAGAGCGGGGGGTTAGAGACCCAGTACTTC.